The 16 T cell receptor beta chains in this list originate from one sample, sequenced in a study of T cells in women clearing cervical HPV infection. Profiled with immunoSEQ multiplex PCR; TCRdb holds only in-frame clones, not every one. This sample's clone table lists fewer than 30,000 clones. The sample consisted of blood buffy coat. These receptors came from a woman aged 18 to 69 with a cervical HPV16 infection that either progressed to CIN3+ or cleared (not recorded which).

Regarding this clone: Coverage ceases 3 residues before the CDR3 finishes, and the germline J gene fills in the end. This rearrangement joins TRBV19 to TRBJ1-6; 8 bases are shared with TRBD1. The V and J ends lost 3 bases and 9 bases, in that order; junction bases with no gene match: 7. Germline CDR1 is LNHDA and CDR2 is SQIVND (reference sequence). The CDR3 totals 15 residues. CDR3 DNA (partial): TGTGCCAGTAGTATGGGCAGGGGGCTTGGTTCACCC. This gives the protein CASSMGRGLGSP. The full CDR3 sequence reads CASSMGRGLGSPLHF.

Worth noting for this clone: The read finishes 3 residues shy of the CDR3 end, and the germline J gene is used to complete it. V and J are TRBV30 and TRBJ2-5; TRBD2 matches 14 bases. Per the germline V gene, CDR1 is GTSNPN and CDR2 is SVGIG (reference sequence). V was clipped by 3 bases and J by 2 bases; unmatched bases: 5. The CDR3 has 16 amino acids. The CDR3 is CAWSGGLAGGQETQYF. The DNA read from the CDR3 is TGTGCCTGGAGCGGAGGACTAGCGGGAGGACAAGAGACC.

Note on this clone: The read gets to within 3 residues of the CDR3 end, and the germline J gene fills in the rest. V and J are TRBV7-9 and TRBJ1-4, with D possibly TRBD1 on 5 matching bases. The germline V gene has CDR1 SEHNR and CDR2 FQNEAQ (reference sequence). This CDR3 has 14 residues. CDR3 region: CASSLISGANVLFF. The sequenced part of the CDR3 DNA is TGTGCCAGCAGCTTGATCTCTGGGGCCAACGTA.

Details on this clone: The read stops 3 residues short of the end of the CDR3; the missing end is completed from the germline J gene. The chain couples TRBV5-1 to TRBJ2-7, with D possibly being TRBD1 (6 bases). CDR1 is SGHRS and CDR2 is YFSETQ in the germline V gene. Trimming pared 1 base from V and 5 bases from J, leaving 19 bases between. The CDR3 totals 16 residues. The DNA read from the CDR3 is TGCGCCAGCAGCTTGAACCAGGGGAGTCGGAGGAACGAG. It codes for CASSLNQGSRRNE. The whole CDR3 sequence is CASSLNQGSRRNEQYF.

CDR3 DNA (partial): TGTGCCAGCAGCTTGTTTTGGCGGGAAGAGACG. Translation: CASSLFWREET. The entire CDR3 sequence reads CASSLFWREETQYF. This chain links TRBV5-5 with TRBJ2-3, with D possibly matching TRBD2 (6 bases). The observed sequence ends 3 residues before the CDR3 terminus, with the missing tail filled in from the germline J gene. The CDR3 is 14 amino acids. CDR1 and CDR2 (germline): SGHKS, YYEKEE (reference sequence).

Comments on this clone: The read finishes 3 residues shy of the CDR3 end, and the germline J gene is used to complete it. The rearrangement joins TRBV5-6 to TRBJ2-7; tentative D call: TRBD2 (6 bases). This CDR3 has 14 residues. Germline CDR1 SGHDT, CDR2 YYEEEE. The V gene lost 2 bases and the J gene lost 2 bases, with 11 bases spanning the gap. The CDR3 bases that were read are TGTGCCAGCAGCTTCGGGGGAAGGACCTACGAG. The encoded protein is CASSFGGRTYE. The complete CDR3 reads CASSFGGRTYEQYF.

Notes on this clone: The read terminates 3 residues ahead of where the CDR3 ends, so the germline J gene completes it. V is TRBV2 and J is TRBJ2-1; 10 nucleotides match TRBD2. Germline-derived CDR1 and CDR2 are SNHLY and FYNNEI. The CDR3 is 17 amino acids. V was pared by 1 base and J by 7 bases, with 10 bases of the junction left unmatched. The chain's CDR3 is CASSEGTSGFNPNEQFF. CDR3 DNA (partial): TGTGCCAGCAGTGAAGGGACTAGCGGTTTTAACCCTAATGAG.

The CDR3: CASKPAGVISYEQYF. The CDR3 DNA, read in part, is TGTGCCAGCAAACCAGCGGGGGTTATCTCCTACGAG. This chain connects TRBV27 to TRBJ2-7; TRBD2 aligns across 8 bases. Coverage ceases 3 residues before the CDR3 finishes, and the germline J gene fills in the end. This CDR3 is built from 15 residues. The V gene's germline CDR1 is MNHEY and CDR2 SMNVEV (reference sequence). Trimming cost V 7 bases and J 0 bases; bases outside gene matches: 8.

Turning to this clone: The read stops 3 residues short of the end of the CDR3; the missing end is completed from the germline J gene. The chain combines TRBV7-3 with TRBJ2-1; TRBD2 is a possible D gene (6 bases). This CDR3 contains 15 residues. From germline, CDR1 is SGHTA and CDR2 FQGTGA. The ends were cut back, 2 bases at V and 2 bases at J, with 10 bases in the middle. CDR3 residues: CASSLLGGAYNEQFF. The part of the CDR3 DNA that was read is TGTGCCAGCAGCTTACTCGGAGGGGCCTACAATGAG.

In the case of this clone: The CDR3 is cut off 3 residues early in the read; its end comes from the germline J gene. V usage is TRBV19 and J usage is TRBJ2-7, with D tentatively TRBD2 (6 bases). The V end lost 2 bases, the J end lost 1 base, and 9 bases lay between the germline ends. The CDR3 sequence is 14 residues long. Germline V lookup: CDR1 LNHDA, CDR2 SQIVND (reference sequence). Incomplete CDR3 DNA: TGTGCCAGTAGTATACGGGACTCATCCTACGAG. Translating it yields CASSIRDSSYE. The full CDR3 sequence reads CASSIRDSSYEQYF.

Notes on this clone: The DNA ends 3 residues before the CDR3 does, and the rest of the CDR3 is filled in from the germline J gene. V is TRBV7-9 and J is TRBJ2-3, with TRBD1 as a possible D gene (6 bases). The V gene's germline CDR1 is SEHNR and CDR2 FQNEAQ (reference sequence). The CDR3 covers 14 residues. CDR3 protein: CASSLPTGHGAQYF. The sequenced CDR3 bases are TGTGCCAGCAGCTTGCCTACAGGGCACGGGGCG.

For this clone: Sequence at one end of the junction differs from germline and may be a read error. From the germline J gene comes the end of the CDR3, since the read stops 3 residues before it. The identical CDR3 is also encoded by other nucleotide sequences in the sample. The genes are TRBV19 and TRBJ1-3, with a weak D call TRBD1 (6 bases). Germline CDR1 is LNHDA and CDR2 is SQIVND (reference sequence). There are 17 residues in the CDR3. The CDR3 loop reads CASSTQDRTFSGNTIYF. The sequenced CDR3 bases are TGTGCCAGTAGTACCCAAGACAGGACTTTCTCTGGAAACACT.

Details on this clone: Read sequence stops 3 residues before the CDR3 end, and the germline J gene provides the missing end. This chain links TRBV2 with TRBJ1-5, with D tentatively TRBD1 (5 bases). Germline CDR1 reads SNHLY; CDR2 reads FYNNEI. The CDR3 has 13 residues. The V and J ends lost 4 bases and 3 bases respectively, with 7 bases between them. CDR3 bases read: TGTGCCAGCAGTGGACAGTTCAATCAGCCC. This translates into CASSGQFNQP. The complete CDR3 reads CASSGQFNQPQHF.

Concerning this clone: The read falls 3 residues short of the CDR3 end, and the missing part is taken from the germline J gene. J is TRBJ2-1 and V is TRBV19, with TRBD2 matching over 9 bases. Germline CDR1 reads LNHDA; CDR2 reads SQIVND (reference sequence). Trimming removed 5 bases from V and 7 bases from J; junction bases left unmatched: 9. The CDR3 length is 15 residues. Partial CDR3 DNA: TGTGCCAGTAGTGTTAGCGGGGGTGACGCTAATGAG. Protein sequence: CASSVSGGDANE. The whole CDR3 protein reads CASSVSGGDANEQFF. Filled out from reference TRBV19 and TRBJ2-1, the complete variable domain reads DGGITQSPKYLFRKEGQNVTLSCEQNLNHDAMYWYRQDPGQGLRLIYYSQIVNDFQKGDIAEGYSVSREKKESFPLTVTSAQKNPTAFYLCASSVSGGDANEQFFGPGTRLTVL.

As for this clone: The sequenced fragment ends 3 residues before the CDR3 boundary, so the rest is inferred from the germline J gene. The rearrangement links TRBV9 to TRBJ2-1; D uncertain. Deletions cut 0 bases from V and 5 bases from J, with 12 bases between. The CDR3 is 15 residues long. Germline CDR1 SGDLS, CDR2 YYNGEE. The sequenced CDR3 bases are TGTGCCAGCAGCGTAGAGCACTCAAACCACAATGAG. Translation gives CASSVEHSNHNE. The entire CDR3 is CASSVEHSNHNEQFF.

The CDR3 loop reads CAISEGNRAYEQYF. Incomplete CDR3 DNA: TGTGCCATCAGTGAGGGGAACAGGGCCTACGAG. The chain joins TRBV10-3 to TRBJ2-7; weak D call: TRBD1 (6 bases). The read ends 3 residues before the CDR3 terminus; that terminus is restored from the germline J gene. The CDR3 runs 14 residues. Germline V gene data show CDR1 as ENHRY and CDR2 as SYGVKD. Trimming pared 2 bases from V and 2 bases from J, leaving 10 bases between.